One and the same sample provided the 31 T cell receptor beta chains below, sequenced in a study of T cells in women clearing cervical HPV infection. The repertoire was sequenced with immunoSEQ multiplex PCR; TCRdb's copy has only in-frame clones and lacks some. This sample's table reports roughly 50,000 clones. The sequenced sample was blood buffy coat. Receptors were obtained from a woman aged 18 to 75 with a cervical HPV16 infection that either progressed to CIN3+ or cleared (not recorded which).

As regards this clone: The missing CDR3 end, 3 residues past where the read stops, is filled in from the germline J gene. The rearrangement links TRBV20-1 to TRBJ2-3; TRBD2 matches at 7 bases. Trimming cost V 4 bases and J 3 bases; bases outside gene matches: 4. Germline assignment: CDR1 DFQATT and CDR2 SNEGSKA (reference sequence). The CDR3 totals 13 residues. Here the CDR3 reads CSATFGGTDTQYF. CDR3 DNA (partial): TGCAGTGCTACGTTCGGGGGGACAGATACG.

To note about this clone: The read terminates 3 residues ahead of where the CDR3 ends, so the germline J gene completes it. This chain connects TRBV5-1 to TRBJ2-1, with 7 bases matching TRBD1. The CDR3 runs 15 residues. In germline, CDR1 is SGHRS, CDR2 YFSETQ. Trimming took 2 bases from V and 2 from J; bases not matched to a gene: 4. CDR3 bases read: TGCGCCAGCAGCTTCCAGGGGGAAACCTACAATGAG. The encoded protein is CASSFQGETYNE. The CDR3, in full, reads CASSFQGETYNEQFF.

Of note for this clone: Read data end 3 residues before the CDR3 end; the end is taken from the germline J gene. This chain joins TRBV20-1 and TRBJ2-2; D unclear. CDR1 is DFQATT, CDR2 SNEGSKA, per germline (reference sequence). The CDR3 loop spans 15 amino acids. Trimming stripped 0 bases from V and 7 bases from J, with 15 bases between. CDR3 DNA (partial): TGCAGTGCTAGAGATCTAGGAACCATCGGCGGGGAG. As protein: CSARDLGTIGGE. The full CDR3 protein reads CSARDLGTIGGELFF.

A remark on this clone: The CDR3 end is not reached by the read, which stops 3 residues before it; the germline J gene fills it in. The chain couples TRBV7-8 to TRBJ2-7, with 7 bases matching TRBD2. V gave up 5 bases and J gave up 0 bases; unmatched junction bases: 10. The CDR3 is 16 residues long. In germline, CDR1 is SGHVS, CDR2 FQNEAQ. This CDR3 is CASSPKEAGFSYEQYF. CDR3 DNA, as far as it was read: TGTGCCAGCAGCCCTAAAGAAGCGGGGTTCTCCTACGAG.

Regarding this clone: The read finishes 3 residues shy of the CDR3 end, and the germline J gene is used to complete it. This rearrangement joins TRBV19 to TRBJ2-5; D not resolved. The CDR3 runs to 10 residues. Germline CDR1 and CDR2: LNHDA and SQIVND (reference sequence). V lost 6 bases to trimming and J lost 5 bases, with 4 bases between them. The CDR3 sequence: CASSGETQYF. CDR3 bases read: TGTGCCAGTAGCGGGGAGACC.

In regard to this clone: The read gets to within 3 residues of the CDR3 end, and the germline J gene fills in the rest. The chain employs TRBV5-1 and TRBJ1-6, with D possibly matching TRBD1 (5 bases). Germline V gene sequence: CDR1 SGHRS, CDR2 YFSETQ. This CDR3 comprises 13 residues. Trimming removed 3 bases at V and 10 bases at J, with 11 bases between. CDR3 DNA, as far as it was read: TGCGCCAGCAGCTCGGGCGGGGACTCACCC. Protein product: CASSSGGDSP. The full CDR3 protein reads CASSSGGDSPLHF.

The CDR3 sequence is CASSPGRGGNQPQHF. The CDR3 bases that were read are TGTGCCAGCAGCCCCGGCAGGGGCGGCAATCAGCCC. The chain is built from TRBV7-2 and TRBJ1-5; maybe TRBD1 (6 bases). The read comes to an end 3 residues before the CDR3 does, leaving the germline J gene to fill in the end. The V gene's germline CDR1 is SGHTA and CDR2 FQGNSA. The CDR3 length is 15 residues. Trimming took 5 bases from V and 2 from J, leaving 13 bases between them.

As for this clone: Coverage ceases 3 residues before the CDR3 finishes, and the germline J gene fills in the end. The chain combines TRBV5-1 with TRBJ2-1, with D possibly matching TRBD2 (6 bases). The CDR3 runs 18 residues. V lost 6 bases and J 0 bases, leaving 22 bases between the germline ends. Germline V lookup: CDR1 SGHRS, CDR2 YFSETQ. The CDR3 reads CASTALGGVSSSYNEQFF. CDR3 DNA, as far as it was read: TGCGCCAGCACCGCCCTGGGCGGGGTATCAAGCTCCTACAATGAG.

On this clone itself: The CDR3 end falls 3 residues outside the read, so it is completed with the germline J gene. This chain joins TRBV20-1 and TRBJ1-6; no reliable D call. Deletions cut 5 bases from V and 9 bases from J, with 14 bases between. Germline lookup yields CDR1 DFQATT and CDR2 SNEGSKA (reference sequence). This CDR3 has 13 amino acids. Partial CDR3 DNA: TGCAGTGCTTATCTCTTCTCGGGTTCACCC. Translating it yields CSAYLFSGSP. The full-length CDR3 reads as CSAYLFSGSPLHF.

A note on this clone: The DNA ends 3 residues before the CDR3 does, and the rest of the CDR3 is filled in from the germline J gene. The chain joins TRBV5-1 to TRBJ2-7; TRBD1 might be the D (6 bases). Germline CDR1 reads SGHRS; CDR2 reads YFSETQ. The V gene lost 4 bases and the J gene lost 3 bases, with 11 bases spanning the gap. CDR3 length: 13 residues. The part of the CDR3 DNA that was read is TGCGCCAGCAGCCCGGACAGATACTACGAG. Its protein product is CASSPDRYYE. Given in full, the CDR3 is CASSPDRYYEQYF.

A remark on this clone: Coverage ceases 3 residues before the CDR3 finishes, and the germline J gene fills in the end. The genes are TRBV5-8 and TRBJ1-2; D unclear. The CDR3 runs 14 residues. Germline CDR1 is SGHTS and CDR2 is YDEGEE. Trimming pared 4 bases from V and 4 bases from J, leaving 14 bases between. The sequenced part of the CDR3 DNA is TGTGCCAGCAGCCTTAGACTTAACTCCTATGGC. As protein: CASSLRLNSYG. The full CDR3 sequence reads CASSLRLNSYGYTF.

Comment on this clone: A junction end diverges from the germline sequence, so it may reflect a read error. The CDR3 extends 3 residues past the end of the read, so its final part is completed from the germline J gene. Other DNA sequences in the sample encode the same CDR3. The chain uses TRBV19 and TRBJ1-3, with a tentative D call TRBD1 (6 bases). CDR3 length equals 16 residues. Looked up from germline, CDR1 is LNHDA and CDR2 is SQIVND (reference sequence). The CDR3 protein is CASSGYTGSSGNTIYF. CDR3 DNA (partial): TGTGCCAGTAGTGGATATACAGGGAGCTCTGGAAACACT.

Concerning this clone itself: The CDR3 extends 3 residues past the end of the read, so its final part is completed from the germline J gene. The chain employs TRBV29-1 and TRBJ2-5; TRBD1 or TRBD2 may be the D gene (7 bases each). Germline V gene lookup returns CDR1 SQVTM and CDR2 ANQGSEA. This CDR3 is built from 12 residues. Trimming took 4 bases from V and 5 from J, leaving 11 bases between them. The DNA read from the CDR3 is TGCAGCGTTGCAGGGGGAGGGGAGACC. Translated: CSVAGGGET. The entire CDR3 protein is CSVAGGGETQYF.

Of note for this clone: The CDR3 end lies 3 residues beyond the end of the read and is filled in from the germline J gene. V gene TRBV5-1 combines with J gene TRBJ2-2; 9 positions match TRBD1. The CDR3 is 15 residues long. Germline CDR1 reads SGHRS; CDR2 reads YFSETQ. With V trimmed by 6 bases and J by 0 bases, 3 bases remained unmatched. The DNA read from the CDR3 is TGCGCCAGCAATACAGGGGGCTCGAACACCGGGGAG. It yields the protein CASNTGGSNTGE. The whole CDR3 protein reads CASNTGGSNTGELFF.

About this clone itself: Read coverage stops 3 residues before the CDR3 terminus; the germline J gene supplies the remainder. The genes are TRBV19 and TRBJ1-6; the match to TRBD1 covers 8 bases. The CDR3 contains 13 residues. Trimming took 6 bases from V and 10 from J; bases not matched to a gene: 5. Germline values: CDR1 LNHDA, CDR2 SQIVND (reference sequence). CDR3 DNA, as far as it was read: TGTGCCAGTAGCGACAGGGGTGGATCACCC. This codes for CASSDRGGSP. The entire CDR3 is CASSDRGGSPLHF.

Worth noting for this clone: The read ends 3 residues shy of where the CDR3 ends; the end is completed using the germline J gene. This rearrangement joins TRBV6-1 to TRBJ2-7; 8 bases map to TRBD1. Germline CDR1 MNHNS, CDR2 SASEGT. The ends lost 2 bases at V and 2 bases at J; junction bases unmatched: 8. The CDR3 consists of 16 residues. The CDR3 sequence is CASSELEDRAPYEQYF. The DNA read from the CDR3 is TGTGCCAGCAGTGAACTTGAGGACAGGGCCCCCTACGAG.

As for this clone: The CDR3 end is not reached by the read, which stops 3 residues before it; the germline J gene fills it in. The chain uses TRBV30 and TRBJ2-6; 8 nucleotides line up with TRBD1. CDR3 length equals 17 residues. CDR1 GTSNPN and CDR2 SVGIG come from the germline V gene (reference sequence). Trimming at V came to 1 base and at J to 3 bases, leaving 8 bases not matched to a gene. The CDR3 loop reads CAWSAGTGVSGANVLTF. The CDR3 bases that were read are TGTGCCTGGAGTGCCGGGACAGGTGTGAGTGGGGCCAACGTC.

Concerning this clone: The read falls 3 residues short of the CDR3 end, and the missing part is taken from the germline J gene. The rearrangement links TRBV30 to TRBJ1-6, with D possibly being TRBD1 (6 bases). This CDR3 spans 15 amino acids. Germline loops: CDR1 GTSNPN, CDR2 SVGIG (reference sequence). Trimming pared 6 bases from V and 10 bases from J, leaving 22 bases between. The CDR3 region is CACTRVGGAGSPLHF. The CDR3 bases that were read are TGTGCCTGCACGCGCGTGGGGGGGGCAGGGTCACCC. The entire variable domain, with the rest obtained from reference TRBV30 and TRBJ1-6, is as follows: SQTIHQWPATLVQPVGSPLSLECTVEGTSNPNLYWYRQAAGRGLQLLFYSVGIGQISSEVPQNLSASRPQDRQFILSSKKLLLSDSGFYLCACTRVGGAGSPLHFGNGTRLTVT.

In the case of this clone: Read sequence stops 3 residues before the CDR3 end, and the germline J gene provides the missing end. The chain joins TRBV18 to TRBJ2-5; the D gene is possibly TRBD2 (5 bases). CDR3 size: 14 residues. V lost 1 base, J lost 4 bases, and 10 bases lay in between. Germline V CDR1 and CDR2: KGHSH, LQKENI. The CDR3 bases that were read are TGTGCCAGCTCACCACGCCAGAGCGGAGAGACC. Its protein product is CASSPRQSGET. The full-length CDR3 reads as CASSPRQSGETQYF.

On this clone: The DNA ends 3 residues before the CDR3 does, and the rest of the CDR3 is filled in from the germline J gene. This chain uses TRBV18 with TRBJ2-7; D not resolved. The CDR3 consists of 16 residues. The germline V gene has CDR1 KGHSH and CDR2 LQKENI. With 0 bases removed from V and 0 bases from J, the gap between germline ends came to 12 bases. The CDR3 DNA, read in part, is TGTGCCAGCTCACCACCAACGTCAGGAGACTCCTACGAG. It translates to CASSPPTSGDSYE. The whole CDR3 protein reads CASSPPTSGDSYEQYF.

As concerns this clone: The CDR3 end is not reached by the read, which stops 3 residues before it; the germline J gene fills it in. This chain links TRBV11-3 with TRBJ1-6; D gene unclear. The CDR3 runs to 14 residues. V dropped 3 bases and J dropped 6 bases, with 9 bases sitting between them. Per the germline V gene, CDR1 is SGHNT and CDR2 is YENEEA. The sequenced CDR3 bases are TGTGCCAGCAGCTTTAGGGTTGGTAATTCACCC. Residues: CASSFRVGNSP. The complete CDR3 sequence is CASSFRVGNSPLHF.

Remarks on this clone: The CDR3 goes on 3 residues after the read ends, and that part is filled in from the germline J gene. V and J are TRBV5-4 and TRBJ2-2, with 7 positions matching TRBD2. This CDR3 has 14 residues. J gave up 6 bases and V 3 bases, and 5 bases lay outside the gene matches. Germline V gives CDR1 SGHNT, CDR2 YYREEE (reference sequence). This CDR3 is CASSSKLAPGELFF. CDR3 DNA (partial): TGTGCCAGCAGCTCAAAACTAGCGCCCGGGGAG.

As to this clone: The sequence runs out 3 residues before the end of the CDR3; the remainder is reconstructed from the germline J gene. This rearrangement joins TRBV7-8 to TRBJ2-1, with 8 bases lining up with TRBD2. CDR1 and CDR2 (germline): SGHVS, FQNEAQ. This CDR3 comprises 16 residues. V lost 2 bases to trimming and J lost 0 bases; unmatched junction nucleotides: 3. Partial CDR3 DNA: TGTGCCAGCAGCTTACCAAGCGGGAGCTCCTACAATGAG. Its translation: CASSLPSGSSYNE. The whole CDR3 region reads CASSLPSGSSYNEQFF.

A word on this clone: The read ends 3 residues before the CDR3 terminus; that terminus is restored from the germline J gene. The gene calls are TRBV6-2 or TRBV6-3 and TRBJ2-5, with TRBD2 matching over 10 bases. Trimming cost V 0 bases and J 5 bases; bases outside gene matches: 9. The CDR3 consists of 17 residues. CDR1 MNHEY and CDR2 SVGEGT come from the germline V gene. CDR3 protein: CASSYSGAGGPRETQYF. The sequenced CDR3 bases are TGTGCCAGCAGTTACTCCGGAGCGGGAGGGCCTAGGGAGACC.

Comments on this clone: With the read ending 3 residues before the CDR3 end, the germline J gene is used to fill in that end. The V gene is TRBV6-2 or TRBV6-3, the J gene TRBJ1-4; D unclear. Trimming pared 8 bases from V and 0 bases from J, leaving 10 bases between. From germline, CDR1 is MNHEY and CDR2 SVGEGT. This CDR3 has 14 amino acids. The part of the CDR3 DNA that was read is TGTGCCAGCGGCCGGGGAGCAACTAATGAAAAA. It codes for CASGRGATNEK. In full, the CDR3 is CASGRGATNEKLFF.

For this clone: The sequence runs out 3 residues before the end of the CDR3; the remainder is reconstructed from the germline J gene. V and J are TRBV7-9 and TRBJ2-3; weak D call: TRBD1 (6 bases). CDR1 and CDR2 from the germline V gene are SEHNR and FQNEAQ (reference sequence). The CDR3 loop spans 12 amino acids. The CDR3 is CASSPDSQPQYF. The covered CDR3 bases are TGTGCCAGCAGCCCGGACAGTCAGCCG.

Points on this clone: The CDR3 end is not reached by the read, which stops 3 residues before it; the germline J gene fills it in. The chain is built from TRBV6-1 and TRBJ2-3; D ambiguous. Germline assignment: CDR1 MNHNS and CDR2 SASEGT. The CDR3 consists of 14 residues. The V end was cut by 4 bases, the J end by 2 bases, with 10 bases between. CDR3 DNA (partial): TGTGCCAGCAGTGTGCACAGCTTCACAGATACG. Protein product: CASSVHSFTDT. The whole CDR3 region reads CASSVHSFTDTQYF.

Regarding this clone: Other DNA sequences in this sample translate to the same CDR3. CDR3 loop: CAWSLQGSYGYTF. The CDR3 bases that were read are TGTGCCTGGAGTTTGCAGGGGAGCTATGGC. The chain recombines TRBV30 with TRBJ1-2, with D perhaps matching TRBD1 (6 bases). The missing CDR3 end, 3 residues past where the read stops, is filled in from the germline J gene. V was clipped by 2 bases and J by 4 bases, with 11 bases between them. The CDR3 is made up of 13 amino acids. Looked up from germline, CDR1 is GTSNPN and CDR2 is SVGIG (reference sequence).

Notes on this clone: The CDR3 end lies 3 residues beyond the end of the read and is filled in from the germline J gene. The chain uses TRBV19 and TRBJ2-3; D is unresolved. CDR3 length: 13 amino acids. CDR1 LNHDA and CDR2 SQIVND come from the germline V gene (reference sequence). Partial CDR3 DNA: TGTGCCAGTAGTATAAACAAGAAAGAGACG. It specifies CASSINKKET. The entire CDR3 protein is CASSINKKETQYF.

Details on this clone: The CDR3 is cut off 3 residues early in the read; its end comes from the germline J gene. The chain recombines TRBV7-3 with TRBJ2-1; D is unclear. This CDR3 region has 15 residues. V lost 5 bases, J lost 4 bases, and 15 bases lay in between. CDR1 and CDR2 from the germline V gene are SGHTA and FQGTGA. CDR3 sequence: CASSTGDTYYNEQFF. Partial CDR3 DNA: TGTGCCAGCAGCACCGGAGACACCTATTACAATGAG.

Concerning this clone itself: The observed sequence ends 3 residues before the CDR3 terminus, with the missing tail filled in from the germline J gene. The chain links TRBV5-1 to TRBJ1-6; tentative D call: TRBD1 (5 bases). The CDR3 length is 15 residues. Trimming removed 1 base at V and 10 bases at J, with 15 bases between. The germline gives CDR1 SGHRS, CDR2 YFSETQ. The CDR3 bases that were read are TGCGCCAGCAGCTTGCCGAGCAGTCCAGGGTCACCC. Its translation: CASSLPSSPGSP. In full, the CDR3 reads CASSLPSSPGSPLHF.